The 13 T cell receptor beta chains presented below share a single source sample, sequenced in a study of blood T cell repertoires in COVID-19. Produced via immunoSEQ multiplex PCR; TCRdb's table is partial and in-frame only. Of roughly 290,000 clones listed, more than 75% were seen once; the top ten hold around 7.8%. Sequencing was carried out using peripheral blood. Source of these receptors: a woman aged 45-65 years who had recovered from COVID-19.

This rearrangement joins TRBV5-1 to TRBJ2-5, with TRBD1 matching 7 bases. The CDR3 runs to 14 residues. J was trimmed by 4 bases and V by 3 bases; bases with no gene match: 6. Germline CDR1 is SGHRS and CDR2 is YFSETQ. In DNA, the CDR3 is TGCGCCAGCAGCTCCGGGACAGATAGAGAGACCCAGTACTTC. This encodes CASSSGTDRETQYF. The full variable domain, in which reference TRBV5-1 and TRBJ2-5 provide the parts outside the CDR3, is KAGVTQTPRYLIKTRGQQVTLSCSPISGHRSVSWYQQTPGQGLQFLFEYFSETQRNKGNFPGRFSGRQFSNSRSEMNVSTLELGDSALYLCASSSGTDRETQYFGPGTRLLVL.

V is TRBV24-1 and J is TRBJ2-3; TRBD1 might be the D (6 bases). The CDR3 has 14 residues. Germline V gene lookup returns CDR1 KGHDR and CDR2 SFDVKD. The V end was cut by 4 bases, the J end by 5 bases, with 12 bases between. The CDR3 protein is CATSEDSVVDTQYF. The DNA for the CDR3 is TGTGCCACCAGTGAGGACAGCGTGGTAGATACGCAGTATTTT.

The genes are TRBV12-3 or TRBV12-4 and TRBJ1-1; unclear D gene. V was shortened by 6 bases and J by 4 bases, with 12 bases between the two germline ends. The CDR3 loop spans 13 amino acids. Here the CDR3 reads CASRMERVTEAFF. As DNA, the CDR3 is TGTGCCAGCAGAATGGAGAGGGTCACTGAAGCTTTCTTT.

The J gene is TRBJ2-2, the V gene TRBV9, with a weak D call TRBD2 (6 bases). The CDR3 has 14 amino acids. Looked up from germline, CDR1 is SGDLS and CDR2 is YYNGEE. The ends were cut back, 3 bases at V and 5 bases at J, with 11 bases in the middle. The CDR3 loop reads CASSARDFTGELFF. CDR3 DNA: TGTGCCAGCAGCGCCCGGGACTTTACCGGGGAGCTGTTTTTT.

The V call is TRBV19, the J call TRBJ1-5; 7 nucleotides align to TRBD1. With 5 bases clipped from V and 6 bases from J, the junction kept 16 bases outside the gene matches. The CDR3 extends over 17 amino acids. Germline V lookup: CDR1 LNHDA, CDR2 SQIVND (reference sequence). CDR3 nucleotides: TGTGCCAGTAGTGGCTTAGGTTCGGGGTACAGGGGTCAGCCCCAGCATTTT. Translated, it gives CASSGLGSGYRGQPQHF.

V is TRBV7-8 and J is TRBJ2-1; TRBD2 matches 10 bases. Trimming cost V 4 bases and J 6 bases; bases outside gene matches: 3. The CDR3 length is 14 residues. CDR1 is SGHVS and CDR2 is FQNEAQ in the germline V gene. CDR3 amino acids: CASSSSGGSNEQFF. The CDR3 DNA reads TGTGCCAGCAGCTCTAGCGGGGGCAGCAATGAGCAGTTCTTC.

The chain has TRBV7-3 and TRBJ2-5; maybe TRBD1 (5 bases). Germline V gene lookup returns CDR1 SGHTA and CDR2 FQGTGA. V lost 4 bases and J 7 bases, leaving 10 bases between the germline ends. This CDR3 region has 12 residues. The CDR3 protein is CASSSYQGTQYF. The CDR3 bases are TGTGCCAGCAGCTCATACCAGGGGACCCAGTACTTC.

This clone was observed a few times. In nucleotides, the CDR3 is TGTGCCAGTAGTGAGGGGGGACAGGGGAATTCACCCCTCCACTTT. Translation gives CASSEGGQGNSPLHF. The gene calls are TRBV19 and TRBJ1-6, with TRBD1 matching 10 bases. CDR3 length equals 15 residues. The J segment lost 7 bases and the V segment lost 5 bases, leaving 5 bases of the junction unmatched. Looked up from germline, CDR1 is LNHDA and CDR2 is SQIVND (reference sequence). The whole variable domain, remainder taken from reference TRBV19 and TRBJ1-6, is DGGITQSPKYLFRKEGQNVTLSCEQNLNHDAMYWYRQDPGQGLRLIYYSQIVNDFQKGDIAEGYSVSREKKESFPLTVTSAQKNPTAFYLCASSEGGQGNSPLHFGNGTRLTVT.

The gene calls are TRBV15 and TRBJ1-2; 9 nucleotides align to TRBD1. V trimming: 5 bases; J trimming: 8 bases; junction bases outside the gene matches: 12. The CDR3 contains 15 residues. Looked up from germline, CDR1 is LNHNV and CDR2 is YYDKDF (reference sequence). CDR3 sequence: CATSPLTGGASGYTF. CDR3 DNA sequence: TGTGCCACCAGCCCTCTGACAGGGGGTGCTTCGGGCTACACCTTC.

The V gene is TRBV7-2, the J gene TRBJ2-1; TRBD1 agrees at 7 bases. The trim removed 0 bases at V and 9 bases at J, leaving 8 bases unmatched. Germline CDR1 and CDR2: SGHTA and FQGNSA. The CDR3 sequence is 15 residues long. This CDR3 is CASSLAGGEYGEQFF. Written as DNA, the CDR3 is TGTGCCAGCAGCTTAGCAGGGGGCGAGTACGGTGAGCAGTTCTTC.

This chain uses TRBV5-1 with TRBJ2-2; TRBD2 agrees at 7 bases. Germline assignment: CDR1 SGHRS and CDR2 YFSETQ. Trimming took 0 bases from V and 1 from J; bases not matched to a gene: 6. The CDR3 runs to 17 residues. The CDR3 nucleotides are TGCGCCAGCAGCTTGGCGGCTAGCGGAATGAACACCGGGGAGCTGTTTTTT. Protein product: CASSLAASGMNTGELFF.

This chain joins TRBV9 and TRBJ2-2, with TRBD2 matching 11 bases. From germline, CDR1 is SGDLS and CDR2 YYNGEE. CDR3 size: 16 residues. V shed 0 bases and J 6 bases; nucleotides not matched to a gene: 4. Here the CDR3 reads CASSVGASGRSGELFF. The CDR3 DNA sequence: TGTGCCAGCAGCGTAGGGGCTAGCGGGAGGTCCGGGGAGCTGTTTTTT.

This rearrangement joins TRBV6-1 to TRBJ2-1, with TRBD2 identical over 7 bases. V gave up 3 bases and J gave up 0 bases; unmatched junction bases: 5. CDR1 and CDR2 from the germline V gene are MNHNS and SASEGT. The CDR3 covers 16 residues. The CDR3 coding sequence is TGTGCCAGCAGTGACGGCGGGGGAAGCTCCTACAATGAGCAGTTCTTC. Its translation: CASSDGGGSSYNEQFF.